These 15 T cell receptor beta chains were all obtained from the same sample, sequenced in a study of cytomegalovirus exposure and HLA in healthy donors. 13 Jbeta primers and 60 Vbeta primers were used for the PCR. Profiling relied on immunoSEQ multiplex PCR, and the TCRdb table lists in-frame clones only, not all of them. Of roughly 150,000 clones listed, over 70% are singletons. The sample consisted of PBMCs. Receptor source: a man aged 25-45 years in good health and CMV-seropositive.

The chain recombines TRBV7-2 with TRBJ1-6; no reliable D call. Trimming cost V 8 bases and J 9 bases, with 17 bases left between them. Germline V gene data show CDR1 as SGHTA and CDR2 as FQGNSA. The CDR3 is made up of 14 amino acids. The CDR3 region is CASGARLEFSPLHF. CDR3 sequence (DNA): TGTGCCAGCGGTGCTAGGCTGGAGTTTTCACCCCTCCACTTT.

The J gene is TRBJ2-3, the V gene TRBV6-4; 12 bases match TRBD2. V was clipped by 6 bases and J by 5 bases; unmatched bases: 6. The CDR3 consists of 15 residues. Germline V gene data show CDR1 as MRHNA and CDR2 as SNTAGT. CDR3 DNA: TGTGCCAGCAGCCCGCTAGCGGGGGGGCAAGATACGCAGTATTTT. This codes for CASSPLAGGQDTQYF.

Here the CDR3 DNA reads TGTGCCATCAGTGAGTCCGGGACAGTATACAATGAGCAGTTCTTC. This sequence encodes CAISESGTVYNEQFF. The gene calls are TRBV10-3 and TRBJ2-1; 7 bases fit TRBD1. CDR3 length: 15 residues. The V and J ends lost 0 bases and 4 bases, in that order; junction bases with no gene match: 3. Germline V gene lookup returns CDR1 ENHRY and CDR2 SYGVKD.

This rearrangement joins TRBV28 to TRBJ2-2; 8 bases agree with TRBD1. CDR3 length equals 14 residues. The V gene end was trimmed by 6 bases and the J gene end by 7 bases; junction bases not matched to a gene: 7. Germline V gene lookup returns CDR1 MDHEN and CDR2 SYDVKM. The CDR3 DNA reads as TGTGCCAGCAGCCGCGGACAGGGAATCGGGGAGCTGTTTTTT. It encodes CASSRGQGIGELFF. Using reference TRBV28 and TRBJ2-2 for the parts outside the CDR3, the full variable domain is DVKVTQSSRYLVKRTGEKVFLECVQDMDHENMFWYRQDPGLGLRLIYFSYDVKMKEKGDIPEGYSVSREKKERFSLILESASTNQTSMYLCASSRGQGIGELFFGEGSRLTVL.

The J gene is TRBJ2-1, the V gene TRBV5-6; 7 positions match TRBD1. This CDR3 contains 13 residues. V was clipped by 4 bases and J by 7 bases; unmatched bases: 5. Germline V gives CDR1 SGHDT, CDR2 YYEEEE. CDR3 in DNA: TGTGCCAGCAGCAGGGGACAGTTTAATGAGCAGTTCTTC. This gives the protein CASSRGQFNEQFF.

The gene calls are TRBV7-9 and TRBJ2-5; D uncertain. The end of the DNA fits TRBJ2-7 better, so the J call may be wrong. This CDR3 has 14 amino acids. The germline gives CDR1 SEHNR, CDR2 FQNEAQ (reference sequence). CDR3 bases: TGTGCCAGCAGCTTAGGCGGAACCGTCTACGAGCAGTACTTC. Its translation: CASSLGGTVYEQYF.

This clone showed up just a few times. The gene calls are TRBV5-8 and TRBJ2-3; TRBD1 matches at 8 bases. The ends lost 0 bases at V and 9 bases at J; junction bases unmatched: 6. Germline V gene lookup returns CDR1 SGHTS and CDR2 YDEGEE. This CDR3 is 14 amino acids long. The CDR3 nucleotides read TGTGCCAGCAGCTTGGGGACAGGGCCGGAGACGCAGTATTTT. As protein: CASSLGTGPETQYF. Looking up the rest from reference TRBV5-8 and TRBJ2-3 gives the full variable domain: EAGVTQSPTHLIKTRGQQATLRCSPISGHTSVYWYQQALGLGLQFLLWYDEGEERNRGNFPPRFSGRQFPNYSSELNVNALELEDSALYLCASSLGTGPETQYFGPGTRLTVL.

The chain employs TRBV25-1 and TRBJ2-5; TRBD1 matches 10 bases. Looked up from germline, CDR1 is MGHDK and CDR2 is SYGVNS. The length of the CDR3 is 15 residues. The V gene end was trimmed by 4 bases and the J gene end by 5 bases; junction bases not matched to a gene: 7. The CDR3 reads CASSGRTGGLETQYF. The CDR3 nucleotides read TGTGCCAGCAGTGGACGGACAGGGGGTTTGGAGACCCAGTACTTC.

V is TRBV30 and J is TRBJ2-7, with 9 bases that match TRBD2. The CDR3 covers 15 residues. V gave up 3 bases and J gave up 4 bases; unmatched junction bases: 10. CDR1 is GTSNPN and CDR2 is SVGIG in the germline V gene (reference sequence). This chain's CDR3 is CAWSSPPRGGYEQYF. In DNA form, the CDR3 reads TGTGCCTGGAGCTCCCCACCGCGGGGGGGATACGAGCAGTACTTC.

This chain uses TRBV5-1 with TRBJ1-6, with 7 bases matching TRBD1. Germline CDR1 reads SGHRS; CDR2 reads YFSETQ. V shed 0 bases, J shed 6 bases, and the junction held 9 bases outside the gene matches. This CDR3 region has 17 residues. The CDR3 protein is CASSLETIAGGNSPLHF. In nucleotides, the CDR3 is TGCGCCAGCAGCTTGGAGACGATTGCAGGGGGTAATTCACCCCTCCACTTT.

This clone is a singleton in its sample. This chain connects TRBV7-9 to TRBJ1-1, with 8 bases identical to TRBD1. CDR1 and CDR2 (germline): SEHNR, FQNEAQ (reference sequence). The junction had 1 base not matched to a gene; V was cut back by 4 bases and J by 6 bases. The CDR3 extends over 12 amino acids. CDR3: CASSSQGAEAFF. The CDR3 region has the DNA TGTGCCAGCAGCTCACAGGGGGCTGAAGCTTTCTTT.

This chain joins TRBV28 and TRBJ2-3, with D maybe TRBD2 (6 bases). The CDR3 spans 18 residues. Looked up from germline, CDR1 is MDHEN and CDR2 is SYDVKM. The germline V and J ends were trimmed by 6 bases and 0 bases, with 22 bases remaining between them. The CDR3 nucleotides are TGTGCCAGCAGCCCCTCCGCCATCCTAGCGCAGAGCACAGATACGCAGTATTTT. Encoded protein: CASSPSAILAQSTDTQYF.

V gene TRBV11-2 combines with J gene TRBJ2-5, with D tentatively TRBD2 (5 bases). V gave up 1 base and J gave up 5 bases, with 8 bases separating them. Germline CDR1 and CDR2: SGHAT and FQNNGV. CDR3 length equals 13 residues. The CDR3 DNA reads as TGTGCCAGCAGCTTAGGAGGGTATGAGACCCAGTACTTC. Translating gives CASSLGGYETQYF.

This clone has more than one count but fewer than ten. The CDR3 sequence is CASNGRGETQYF. CDR3 nucleotides: TGTGCCAGTAATGGGCGGGGAGAGACCCAGTACTTC. V is TRBV19 and J is TRBJ2-5; the D gene is possibly TRBD2 (6 bases). Per the germline V gene, CDR1 is LNHDA and CDR2 is SQIVND (reference sequence). With 7 bases removed from V and 4 bases from J, the gap between germline ends came to 10 bases. CDR3 size: 12 residues. The variable domain in full, with the rest retrieved from reference TRBV19 and TRBJ2-5, is DGGITQSPKYLFRKEGQNVTLSCEQNLNHDAMYWYRQDPGQGLRLIYYSQIVNDFQKGDIAEGYSVSREKKESFPLTVTSAQKNPTAFYLCASNGRGETQYFGPGTRLLVL.

The genes are TRBV11-2 and TRBJ2-2; TRBD1 agrees at 7 bases. CDR3 length: 17 residues. Germline CDR1 SGHAT, CDR2 FQNNGV. Trimming took 3 bases from V and 1 from J; bases not matched to a gene: 8. The CDR3 bases are TGTGCCAGCAGCTTCGCGAAGGGGGCGCTGAACACCGGGGAGCTGTTTTTT. As protein: CASSFAKGALNTGELFF.